This record looks at one T cell receptor (beta chain) sequence and its context. Its matching antigen is unknown. This may come from a read error, since a much larger clone is one base off. This entry is derived from a study of CD8+CD57+ T cells in acquired aplastic anemia. Overall study context: Quantities of DNA derived from sorted CD4+ and CD8+ cells averaged around 3 ug. The study obtained 9 million to 11 million reads on average for CD4+ cells from healthy donors.

V was pared by 6 bases and J by 10 bases, with 21 bases between. Germline CDR1 MNHEY, CDR2 SVGAGI. There are 14 residues in the CDR3. Points from the study as a whole: Patients and controls shared about 27 CD8+ CDR3 sequences.

Genomic DNA acted as the template from which TCR beta VDJ combination and CDR3 sequence profiling were carried out. MiXCR, applied by TCRdb to the reads, yields one record per CDR3 protein. The sample records 400,000 to 450,000 distinct CDR3 sequences, roughly 64% being singletons. The receptor was isolated from a human donor in good health, serving as a control. Sequenced sample: sorted CD4+, CD8+, or CD8+CD57+ T cells (not recorded which) from PBMCs. The J gene is TRBJ1-1, the V gene TRBV6-5; D is perhaps TRBD1 (6 bases). As DNA, the CDR3 is TGTGCCAGCAGCGCCACAGGGTTCCTCGGTCGAGCTTTCTTT. Amino acid sequence: CASSATGFLGRAFF.